The 11 T cell receptor beta chains given below trace back to one sample, sequenced in a study of CXCR3-negative and CXCR3-positive naive CD8 T cells. Their target antigens are unknown. Notes on the study in general: CXCR3-expressing naive cells carried TRB CDR3s more hydrophobic than those of CXCR3-negative naive cells.

UMI labels and 5' RACE were used to prepare the TRB cDNA libraries. Reprocessing the 5' RACE reads, TCRdb reports a single entry for every CDR3 protein and omits DNA. Its clone listing holds 140,000 to 150,000 distinct CDR3 sequences. The sequenced sample consisted of naive CXCR3+ CD8+ T cells from blood. Sample subset: CD45RO-CCR7+CD27+CD95- naive CD8+ T cells expressing CXCR3 (TNR3+). Receptors were obtained from a human donor in good health. Some clones in this sample may be carry-over from other donors' samples.

The chain recombines TRBV7-9 with TRBJ2-5; TCRdb proposes TRBD1, but this gene call is untestable without DNA. The CDR3 is 17 residues long. Germline values: CDR1 SEHNR, CDR2 FQNEAQ (reference sequence). CDR3 residues: CASSPTVDRGYQETQYF. Supplemented by reference TRBV7-9 and TRBJ2-5, the full variable domain reads DTGVSQNPRHKITKRGQNVTFRCDPISEHNRLYWYRQTLGQGPEFLTYFQNEAQLEKSRLLSDRFSAERPKGSFSTLEIQRTEQGDSAMYLCASSPTVDRGYQETQYFGPGTRLLVL.

V usage is TRBV5-1 and J usage is TRBJ2-7. Looked up from germline, CDR1 is SGHRS and CDR2 is YFSETQ. This CDR3 comprises 12 residues. The CDR3 spells CASSYRPGEQYF.

The chain joins TRBV27 to TRBJ1-2; the D gene TCRdb calls, TRBD1, cannot be checked with no DNA. There are 17 residues in the CDR3. The germline CDR1 and CDR2 sequences are MNHEY and SMNVEV (reference sequence). This CDR3 is CASSLSHRPPPNQGYTF.

The rearrangement links TRBV20-1 to TRBJ1-6; the TCRdb D gene call, TRBD1, has no DNA to confirm it. The length of the CDR3 is 15 residues. Per germline, CDR1 DFQATT and CDR2 SNEGSKA (reference sequence). CDR3 loop: CSARDPGAYNSPLHF.

The rearrangement joins TRBV6-2 or TRBV6-3 to TRBJ2-5; the TRBD1 assignment by TCRdb is unverifiable without DNA. Per germline, CDR1 MNHEY and CDR2 SVGEGT. CDR3 length: 14 residues. This chain's CDR3 is CASSDRDIQETQYF.

The V gene is TRBV4-2, the J gene TRBJ2-3; TCRdb selects TRBD1, and the lack of DNA leaves this call unchecked. CDR1 and CDR2 (germline): LGHNA, YNFKEQ. This CDR3 contains 13 residues. This CDR3 is CASSQEGAVEQYF.

The CDR3 loop is CASSIDRRGGRANVLTF. The chain uses TRBV19 and TRBJ2-6; the D call of TRBD1 rests on TCRdb alone, since no DNA is present to check it. The CDR3 runs to 17 residues. Per germline, CDR1 LNHDA and CDR2 SQIVND (reference sequence). The entire variable domain, with the rest obtained from reference TRBV19 and TRBJ2-6, is as follows: DGGITQSPKYLFRKEGQNVTLSCEQNLNHDAMYWYRQDPGQGLRLIYYSQIVNDFQKGDIAEGYSVSREKKESFPLTVTSAQKNPTAFYLCASSIDRRGGRANVLTFGAGSRLTVL.

V gene TRBV28 combines with J gene TRBJ1-1. Germline CDR1 is MDHEN and CDR2 is SYDVKM. The CDR3 consists of 13 residues. CDR3 region: CASRQHRNTEAFF.

This chain links TRBV6-5 with TRBJ1-5; TCRdb picks TRBD1, but there is no DNA to check that call. The CDR3 spans 17 residues. In germline, CDR1 is MNHEY, CDR2 SVGAGI. CDR3 region: CASSYPYRCERKSPQHF.

The rearrangement links TRBV6-6 to TRBJ2-7; TCRdb lists TRBD2, though no DNA is available to test this call. CDR1 is MNHNY and CDR2 is SVGAGI in the germline V gene (reference sequence). The CDR3 spans 15 residues. The CDR3 is CASSYSAGEPYEQYF.

The chain recombines TRBV7-6 with TRBJ2-7. CDR1 is SGHVS, CDR2 FNYEAQ, per germline. The CDR3 contains 14 residues. CDR3 sequence: CASSLEDGAYEQYF.